The clone carrying this TCR beta chain has a count of ten or more. Antigen unknown. Researchers barred patients who had uncontrolled infection, other autoimmune disease, pregnancy or lactation. The data were taken from a study of T cells in Graves' hyperthyroidism and ophthalmopathy. Points from the study as a whole: Ophthalmopathy cases were set apart from stable hyperthyroidism by a 13 V-J model.

The CDR3 spans 14 residues. V lost 4 bases to trimming and J lost 2 bases, with 9 bases between them. It was RNA transcripts that yielded the amplified TCR beta CDR3 regions. First-round RT-PCR with HTBI primers amplified the TCR CDR3 region. TCRdb reprocessed the multiplex PCR reads via MiXCR and lists one record per CDR3 protein. The sample lists 600,000 to 800,000 distinct CDR3 sequences, over 35% occurring once. The chain carries TRBV12-3 or TRBV12-4 and TRBJ1-5; the D gene is possibly TRBD1 (5 bases). This TCR came from a woman between 35 and 50 years old with Graves' hyperthyroidism. Sample: blood. As DNA, the CDR3 is TGTGCCAGCAGTTCGGGGGGTGGCAATCAGCCCCAGCATTTT. Protein product: CASSSGGGNQPQHF.